The 20 T cell receptor beta chains given below trace back to one sample, sequenced in a study of vaccination and CD4 T cells after COVID-19 (dated by TCRdb to between 2020 and 2023). The treatment or condition tag for this specimen amounts to: approximately nine-day PBMC culture with coronavirus spike peptide pools or control peptides (ViraFEST assay). Which antigens these TCRs recognize remains unknown. Library prep was done by PCR. The sequencer listed for this sample is Illumina iSeq 100. At the Johns Hopkins FTIC core, DNA from the cultured CD4+ T cells underwent TCR sequencing with the Oncomine TCR Beta short-read assay. The public reads were quality trimmed at Q25 with fastp and then assembled into clones with MiXCR by TCRdb, keeping productive beta chains. CDR3 protein duplicates are merged, each entry listing the most common genes and DNA. The sample yields approximately 21,000 distinct CDR3 sequences; 45% to 60% were counted once. 7.4% of the sample is in the top ten clones.

Sequencing was performed on CD4+ T cells from blood, cultured in vitro. The receptors here all came from a human donor who had recovered from COVID-19.

J is TRBJ1-5 and V is TRBV7-2; a possible D gene is TRBD1 (6 bases). The V end was cut by 5 bases, the J end by 3 bases, with 17 bases between. CDR3 length equals 16 residues. Germline CDR1 SGHTA, CDR2 FQGNSA. The CDR3 sequence: CASSPHGGGNNQPQHF. CDR3 nucleotide sequence: TGTGCCAGCAGCCCCCATGGGGGCGGAAACAATCAGCCCCAGCATTTT.

V gene TRBV10-2 combines with J gene TRBJ2-7; perhaps TRBD2 as D (5 bases). CDR1 and CDR2 (germline): WSHSY, SAAADI. The CDR3 spans 15 residues. V gave up 0 bases and J gave up 7 bases, with 16 bases separating them. This CDR3 reads CASSESMGVAGEQYF. CDR3 nucleotides: TGCGCCAGCAGTGAGTCGATGGGAGTAGCTGGGGAGCAGTACTTC.

The gene calls are TRBV9 and TRBJ2-7; TRBD2 matches at 7 bases. J was trimmed by 6 bases and V by 4 bases; bases with no gene match: 10. From germline, CDR1 is SGDLS and CDR2 YYNGEE. The CDR3 covers 14 residues. The CDR3 coding sequence is TGTGCCAGCAGCAGCGGGACCAGACCCGCCGAGCAGTACTTC. Amino acids: CASSSGTRPAEQYF.

This clonotype was picked up one time. This sequence joins TRBV19 and TRBJ1-1; D gene unclear. The V gene's germline CDR1 is LNHDA and CDR2 SQIVND (reference sequence). The CDR3 covers 13 residues. The V end was cut by 4 bases, the J end by 6 bases, with 12 bases between. CDR3 residues: CASSTPPWAEAFF. The CDR3 nucleotides read TGTGCCAGTAGTACCCCTCCTTGGGCTGAAGCTTTCTTT. Full variable domain (outside the CDR3, taken from reference TRBV19 and TRBJ1-1): DGGITQSPKYLFRKEGQNVTLSCEQNLNHDAMYWYRQDPGQGLRLIYYSQIVNDFQKGDIAEGYSVSREKKESFPLTVTSAQKNPTAFYLCASSTPPWAEAFFGQGTRLTVV.

The V gene is TRBV18, the J gene TRBJ1-3; D is ambiguous. V was clipped by 3 bases and J by 6 bases, with 18 bases between them. CDR3 size: 16 residues. Germline V lookup: CDR1 KGHSH, CDR2 LQKENI. The CDR3 nucleotides read TGTGCCAGCTCACCCCCGCCCGCAGGAGGCGAAAACACCATATATTTT. Protein sequence: CASSPPPAGGENTIYF.

This clonotype was detected a few times. Written as DNA, the CDR3 is TGCAGTGCTAGATTAGCGGGAGGACGGGGAAGGAATGAGCAGTTCTTC. Translated: CSARLAGGRGRNEQFF. The genes are TRBV20-1 and TRBJ2-1; 10 bases align to TRBD2. Germline CDR1 and CDR2: DFQATT and SNEGSKA (reference sequence). The trim removed 2 bases at V and 7 bases at J, leaving 11 bases unmatched. This CDR3 is 16 amino acids long.

This clonotype occurred a few times. J is TRBJ2-3 and V is TRBV20-1, with 13 bases identical to TRBD2. The CDR3 runs to 16 residues. The germline V gene encodes CDR1 DFQATT and CDR2 SNEGSKA (reference sequence). V dropped 6 bases and J dropped 1; count of bases not matched to a gene: 7. As DNA, the CDR3 is TGCAGTGCGCTGGGACTAGCGGGGTTAGGCACAGATACGCAGTATTTT. It translates to CSALGLAGLGTDTQYF.

The sample holds one count of this clonotype. V gene TRBV9 combines with J gene TRBJ1-1, with a tentative D call TRBD1 (5 bases). CDR3 length equals 14 residues. V was clipped by 4 bases and J by 1 base, with 11 bases between them. Germline loops: CDR1 SGDLS, CDR2 YYNGEE. The CDR3 region has the DNA TGTGCCAGCAGCCCTACGGGGACGAACACTGAAGCTTTCTTT. This gives the protein CASSPTGTNTEAFF. The variable domain in full, completed from reference TRBV9 and TRBJ1-1, reads DSGVTQTPKHLITATGQRVTLRCSPRSGDLSVYWYQQSLDQGLQFLIQYYNGEERAKGNILERFSAQQFPDLHSELNLSSLELGDSALYFCASSPTGTNTEAFFGQGTRLTVV.

This rearrangement joins TRBV28 to TRBJ1-2; D is undetermined. Trimming stripped 6 bases from V and 0 bases from J, with 11 bases between. This CDR3 is built from 14 residues. Germline loops: CDR1 MDHEN, CDR2 SYDVKM. This CDR3 is CASSQTSANYGYTF. The CDR3 DNA sequence: TGTGCCAGCAGCCAGACTTCAGCTAACTATGGCTACACCTTC.

The genes are TRBV29-1 and TRBJ1-2; the D is unclear. The CDR3 length is 14 residues. Per germline, CDR1 SQVTM and CDR2 ANQGSEA. Trimming stripped 3 bases from V and 7 bases from J, with 18 bases between. The CDR3 loop reads CSVERGQRVGGYTF. CDR3 nucleotide sequence: TGCAGCGTTGAGCGGGGTCAGAGAGTTGGTGGCTACACCTTC.

The chain is built from TRBV2 and TRBJ2-2; D is unclear. V lost 7 bases and J 1 base, leaving 16 bases between the germline ends. The CDR3 extends over 16 amino acids. From germline, CDR1 is SNHLY and CDR2 FYNNEI. CDR3 protein: CASTESRVRNTGELFF. DNA for the CDR3: TGTGCCAGCACCGAATCCCGGGTGAGGAACACCGGGGAGCTGTTTTTT.

This chain uses TRBV11-2 with TRBJ2-1; D unresolved. V was cut by 4 bases and J by 4 bases, with 11 bases left in between. In germline, CDR1 is SGHAT, CDR2 FQNNGV. The CDR3 consists of 14 residues. CDR3 in amino acids: CASSSGTRYNEQFF. In DNA form, the CDR3 reads TGTGCCAGCAGCTCGGGTACCCGATACAATGAGCAGTTCTTC.

The J gene is TRBJ2-5, the V gene TRBV28; the D is unclear. This CDR3 has 14 residues. Trimming took off 5 bases at V and 4 bases at J, with 14 bases between the two ends. Per germline, CDR1 MDHEN and CDR2 SYDVKM. CDR3 loop: CASSPIGRPETQYF. In DNA form, the CDR3 reads TGTGCCAGCAGTCCAATCGGACGGCCAGAGACCCAGTACTTC.

CDR3 sequence (DNA): TGTGCCACCAGTGATTCGACAGTGTACCAAGAGACCCAGTACTTC. It yields the protein CATSDSTVYQETQYF. The rearrangement joins TRBV24-1 to TRBJ2-5; possible D gene TRBD1, 5 bases. This CDR3 is built from 15 residues. V gave up 2 bases and J gave up 0 bases, with 9 bases separating them. CDR1 and CDR2 from the germline V gene are KGHDR and SFDVKD.

V and J are TRBV20-1 and TRBJ1-1; 7 bases fit TRBD1. From germline, CDR1 is DFQATT and CDR2 SNEGSKA (reference sequence). V lost 5 bases, J lost 5 bases, and 11 bases stayed unmatched. The CDR3 loop spans 14 amino acids. The CDR3 region has the DNA TGCAGTGCTCAATCAGGGGGTCGAAGTACTGAAGCTTTCTTT. Translated, it gives CSAQSGGRSTEAFF.

This clonotype occurred a few times. This sequence joins TRBV25-1 and TRBJ1-1, with TRBD1 as a possible D gene (6 bases). CDR1 is MGHDK, CDR2 SYGVNS, per germline. The CDR3 totals 17 residues. The V gene lost 3 bases and the J gene lost 1 base, with 18 bases spanning the gap. The CDR3 DNA sequence: TGTGCCAGCAGTGATTCAGCTGTCGGCAGGGGGAACACTGAAGCTTTCTTT. Amino acid sequence: CASSDSAVGRGNTEAFF.

This clonotype was counted once. The chain recombines TRBV11-2 with TRBJ2-2; D is unclear. Looked up from germline, CDR1 is SGHAT and CDR2 is FQNNGV. The CDR3 has 19 amino acids. Trimming stripped 3 bases from V and 1 base from J, with 21 bases between. CDR3 bases: TGTGCCAGCAGCTTTCGAAATATTCCTATGGGGTTGAACACCGGGGAGCTGTTTTTT. As protein: CASSFRNIPMGLNTGELFF.

The chain has TRBV2 and TRBJ1-2, with a tentative D call TRBD1 (6 bases). V lost 7 bases and J 8 bases, leaving 17 bases between the germline ends. This CDR3 is 13 amino acids long. In germline, CDR1 is SNHLY, CDR2 FYNNEI. The CDR3 protein is CASTREGGGGYTF. The CDR3 DNA reads TGTGCCAGCACTAGAGAGGGTGGGGGCGGCTACACCTTC.

The chain recombines TRBV7-2 with TRBJ2-4; D possibly corresponds to TRBD1 (6 bases). CDR3 size: 14 residues. V lost 5 bases and J 3 bases, leaving 11 bases between the germline ends. CDR1 SGHTA and CDR2 FQGNSA come from the germline V gene. CDR3 loop: CASSLLGGKNIQYF. For the CDR3, the DNA is TGTGCCAGCAGCCTTCTAGGGGGCAAAAACATTCAGTACTTC.

The chain links TRBV6-2 or TRBV6-3 to TRBJ1-2, with TRBD1 matching over 9 bases. This CDR3 is built from 15 residues. Germline values: CDR1 MNHEY, CDR2 SVGEGT. V trimming: 0 bases; J trimming: 8 bases; junction bases outside the gene matches: 7. The CDR3 spells CASSYSHRGPEGYTF. In DNA, the CDR3 is TGTGCCAGCAGTTACTCGCACAGGGGGCCTGAAGGCTACACCTTC.